Shown below are 22 T cell receptor beta chains from a single sample sequenced in a study of identical twins. Using its own MiXCR run on the 5' RACE reads, TCRdb lists one record per CDR3 protein. Of more than 1.5 million distinct CDR3 sequences listed, more than 30% are singletons. The specimen was cord blood. These receptors all come from a newborn girl in good health.

J is TRBJ2-5 and V is TRBV25-1, with 9 bases lining up with TRBD1. Germline CDR1 and CDR2: MGHDK and SYGVNS. This CDR3 contains 16 residues. V lost 1 base to trimming and J lost 2 bases; unmatched junction nucleotides: 5. This CDR3 reads CASSESPGQGQETQYF. CDR3 bases: TGTGCCAGCAGTGAATCGCCGGGACAGGGTCAAGAGACCCAGTACTTC.

This clonotype was recorded a few times. The rearrangement uses TRBV5-1 and TRBJ1-1; possibly TRBD1 for D (5 bases). The V gene lost 5 bases and the J gene lost 3 bases, with 14 bases spanning the gap. Germline CDR1 SGHRS, CDR2 YFSETQ. This CDR3 spans 14 amino acids. CDR3 protein: CASRPNSRDTEAFF. The DNA of the CDR3 is TGCGCCAGCAGGCCGAACTCCAGGGACACTGAAGCTTTCTTT.

This chain connects TRBV11-2 to TRBJ2-7; D perhaps matches TRBD2 (6 bases). CDR1 and CDR2 from the germline V gene are SGHAT and FQNNGV. The CDR3 loop spans 15 amino acids. Deletions cut 5 bases from V and 3 bases from J, with 17 bases between. This CDR3 reads CASSGLRDSLYEQYF. The CDR3 DNA follows: TGTGCCAGCAGCGGACTCCGGGACTCCCTCTACGAGCAGTACTTC.

Only a few counts were recorded for this clonotype. CDR3 loop: CASIFDRWEGNNEQFF. The CDR3 DNA follows: TGTGCCAGCATCTTCGATCGGTGGGAGGGCAACAATGAGCAGTTCTTC. This chain links TRBV3-1 with TRBJ2-1; 7 bases map to TRBD2. Per germline, CDR1 LGHDT and CDR2 YNNKEL (reference sequence). The CDR3 is made up of 16 amino acids. J gave up 5 bases and V 7 bases, and 14 bases lay outside the gene matches.

The genes are TRBV6-5 and TRBJ2-7; TRBD2 agrees at 12 bases. The V gene's germline CDR1 is MNHEY and CDR2 SVGAGI. The CDR3 is 15 residues long. Trimming took 8 bases from V and 4 from J; bases not matched to a gene: 9. The CDR3 DNA follows: TGTGCCAGCCGCGACCCCGGACTAGCGGGGTACGAGCAGTACTTC. It is translated as CASRDPGLAGYEQYF.

This chain links TRBV7-2 with TRBJ2-1, with TRBD2 matching over 10 bases. Germline CDR1 reads SGHTA; CDR2 reads FQGNSA. J lost 6 bases, V lost 4 bases, and 6 bases had no gene match. The CDR3 length is 15 residues. CDR3 DNA sequence: TGTGCCAGCAGCTATCTAGCGGGAGTGGCCAATGAGCAGTTCTTC. This encodes CASSYLAGVANEQFF.

This clonotype occurred once. V and J are TRBV7-8 and TRBJ2-3; D might be TRBD2 (5 bases). Deletions cut 5 bases from V and 8 bases from J, with 20 bases between. Germline V gene lookup returns CDR1 SGHVS and CDR2 FQNEAQ. The CDR3 contains 15 residues. Here the CDR3 DNA reads TGTGCCAGCAGCCTTATAGCGATCCCTTGGGGTACGCAGTATTTT. Its translation: CASSLIAIPWGTQYF.

This clonotype was seen more than once but under ten times. The V call is TRBV9, the J call TRBJ2-3; D remains ambiguous. CDR3 size: 14 residues. V shed 0 bases and J shed 1 base, with 6 bases lying between them. Germline CDR1 SGDLS, CDR2 YYNGEE. In nucleotides, the CDR3 is TGTGCCAGCAGCGTAGATCTAGGCACAGATACGCAGTATTTT. Amino acid sequence: CASSVDLGTDTQYF. Using reference TRBV9 and TRBJ2-3 for the parts outside the CDR3, the full variable domain is DSGVTQTPKHLITATGQRVTLRCSPRSGDLSVYWYQQSLDQGLQFLIQYYNGEERAKGNILERFSAQQFPDLHSELNLSSLELGDSALYFCASSVDLGTDTQYFGPGTRLTVL.

This clonotype appeared a few times. The chain carries TRBV6-1 and TRBJ2-5, with D perhaps matching TRBD2 (6 bases). Germline V lookup: CDR1 MNHNS, CDR2 SASEGT. Trimming removed 10 bases from V and 3 bases from J, with 18 bases in between. The CDR3 runs 14 residues. CDR3 residues: CAKPRDWREETQYF. As DNA, the CDR3 is TGTGCCAAACCCCGGGACTGGAGGGAAGAGACCCAGTACTTC.

The chain uses TRBV5-6 and TRBJ1-2; D call uncertain. The length of the CDR3 is 12 residues. Deletions cut 2 bases from V and 7 bases from J, with 9 bases between. The germline gives CDR1 SGHDT, CDR2 YYEEEE. The CDR3 nucleotides are TGTGCCAGCAGCTTAATTGGGAGTGGCTACACCTTC. Translation: CASSLIGSGYTF.

This clonotype has a handful of counts. CDR3 nucleotide sequence: TGTGCCAGCAGTGGACGGGACAGGGTTGGGGGCTCCTACAATGAGCAGTTCTTC. Amino acids: CASSGRDRVGGSYNEQFF. The V gene is TRBV28, the J gene TRBJ2-1; 9 nucleotides align to TRBD1. This CDR3 has 18 residues. V lost 5 bases, J lost 0 bases, and 11 bases stayed unmatched. The germline gives CDR1 MDHEN, CDR2 SYDVKM.

The chain links TRBV14 to TRBJ2-1, with 7 bases identical to TRBD1. J gave up 9 bases and V 3 bases, and 26 bases lay outside the gene matches. This CDR3 comprises 20 residues. The germline V gene has CDR1 SGHDN and CDR2 FVKESK. DNA for the CDR3: TGTGCCAGCAGCCAGGCCCTCCTCCCCGGGACAGTGTTTGACAATGGTGAGCAGTTCTTC. Translating it yields CASSQALLPGTVFDNGEQFF.

The chain uses TRBV5-1 and TRBJ2-2; unclear D gene. V was clipped by 0 bases and J by 2 bases, with 8 bases between them. Germline V gene data show CDR1 as SGHRS and CDR2 as YFSETQ. This CDR3 comprises 15 residues. In nucleotides, the CDR3 is TGCGCCAGCAGCTTGGTGACGGACAACACCGGGGAGCTGTTTTTT. Protein product: CASSLVTDNTGELFF.

Ten or more counts support this clonotype. At one end the junction does not follow the germline gene, possibly because of a read error. The CDR3 spells CASSLGLAPNEQFF. CDR3 nucleotide sequence: TGTGCCAGCAGCCTCGGACTAGCGCCCAATGAGCAGTTCTTC. The chain uses TRBV5-1 and TRBJ2-1; 9 bases line up with TRBD2. There are 14 residues in the CDR3. Germline V CDR1 and CDR2: SGHRS, YFSETQ.

This clonotype was found once. The CDR3 sequence: CASSELRGISSPLHF. In DNA form, the CDR3 reads TGTGCCAGCAGTGAATTGAGGGGGATATCTTCACCCCTCCACTTT. The V gene is TRBV2, the J gene TRBJ1-6; D is perhaps TRBD1 (6 bases). This CDR3 contains 15 residues. Germline-derived CDR1 and CDR2 are SNHLY and FYNNEI. Trimming cost V 2 bases and J 9 bases, with 14 bases left between them.

This clonotype came up many times. The chain joins TRBV5-1 to TRBJ2-3, with a possible D match to TRBD2 (6 bases). V was pared by 0 bases and J by 0 bases, with 11 bases between. The germline CDR1 and CDR2 sequences are SGHRS and YFSETQ. This CDR3 comprises 16 residues. The CDR3 region has the DNA TGCGCCAGCAGCTTGGCCGGGACTGGAAGCACAGATACGCAGTATTTT. It yields the protein CASSLAGTGSTDTQYF.

This chain uses TRBV3-1 with TRBJ2-1; D perhaps matches TRBD2 (5 bases). Per germline, CDR1 LGHDT and CDR2 YNNKEL (reference sequence). This CDR3 spans 13 amino acids. The V end lost 5 bases, the J end lost 6 bases, and 11 bases lay between the germline ends. The CDR3 coding sequence is TGTGCCAGCAGCAGGAGAGGGCCCAATGAGCAGTTCTTC. Protein product: CASSRRGPNEQFF.

The chain is built from TRBV11-1 and TRBJ2-3; TRBD1 is a possible D gene (6 bases). The CDR3 consists of 17 residues. V lost 1 base and J 4 bases, leaving 18 bases between the germline ends. Germline values: CDR1 SGHAT, CDR2 FQDESV (reference sequence). As DNA, the CDR3 is TGTGCCAGCAGCTTAGAGCGCCCAAGGGGGTGGGCAGATACGCAGTATTTT. Residues: CASSLERPRGWADTQYF.

This clonotype was observed at least ten times. V gene TRBV29-1 combines with J gene TRBJ2-7, with TRBD1 matching over 7 bases. CDR1 and CDR2 (germline): SQVTM, ANQGSEA. The CDR3 totals 13 residues. J gave up 2 bases and V 6 bases, and 7 bases lay outside the gene matches. The CDR3 here is CSVGQLNPYEQYF. DNA for the CDR3: TGCAGCGTGGGACAGCTCAACCCCTACGAGCAGTACTTC.

The J gene is TRBJ2-1, the V gene TRBV5-1, with 8 bases aligning to TRBD2. The junction had 9 bases not matched to a gene; V was cut back by 3 bases and J by 7 bases. Germline V gene data show CDR1 as SGHRS and CDR2 as YFSETQ. This CDR3 has 15 residues. The CDR3: CASSWLTGGRNEQFF. The CDR3 nucleotides read TGCGCCAGCAGCTGGCTAACGGGGGGGCGGAATGAGCAGTTCTTC.

Notes on this clonotype: One end of the junction varies from germline; a read error may be responsible. The chain uses TRBV5-1 and TRBJ2-7; possibly TRBD1 for D (6 bases). Germline CDR1 SGHRS, CDR2 YFSETQ. There are 12 residues in the CDR3. Written as DNA, the CDR3 is TGCGCCAGCAGTCCGGACAGCTACAAGCAGTACTTC. Protein sequence: CASSPDSYKQYF. The full variable domain, its missing parts supplied by reference TRBV5-1 and TRBJ2-7, is KAGVTQTPRYLIKTRGQQVTLSCSPISGHRSVSWYQQTPGQGLQFLFEYFSETQRNKGNFPGRFSGRQFSNSRSEMNVSTLELGDSALYLCASSPDSYKQYFGPGTRLTVT.

A word on this clonotype: A clone one base away is much larger, so this may be a read error. The chain uses TRBV20-1 and TRBJ2-1; 7 nucleotides align to TRBD1. The DNA end favors TRBJ2-7, so the J call may be wrong. This CDR3 has 14 amino acids. CDR1 and CDR2 (germline): DFQATT, SNEGSKA (reference sequence). Here the CDR3 DNA reads TGCAGTGCTGGACGGGACAGCTCCTACAATGAGCAGTACTTC. Translating it yields CSAGRDSSYNEQYF.